Shown below are 6 T cell receptor beta chains from a single sample sequenced in a study of T cells in Graves' hyperthyroidism and ophthalmopathy. RNA transcripts gave rise to amplified TCR beta CDR3 regions. During a first-round RT-PCR of the TCR CDR3, the HTBI primer set was used. TCRdb processed the multiplex PCR reads anew with MiXCR; each CDR3 protein has one entry. The table shows approximately 600,000 distinct CDR3 sequences, with 15% to 20% occurring only once. Sequencing used blood. The receptors shown here come from a young woman with Graves' hyperthyroidism.

In this sample, this clonotype turned up a few times. J is TRBJ2-1 and V is TRBV3-1; no clear D gene. Germline V gene lookup returns CDR1 LGHDT and CDR2 YNNKEL (reference sequence). Trimming stripped 4 bases from V and 6 bases from J, with 16 bases between. This CDR3 has 15 amino acids. DNA of the CDR3: TGTGCCAGCAGCCTAGGAAAGTCGTGGGGCAATGAGCAGTTCTTC. The encoded protein is CASSLGKSWGNEQFF.

This clonotype turned up a few times. The chain is built from TRBV5-5 and TRBJ2-7, with a possible D match to TRBD1 (6 bases). The germline gives CDR1 SGHKS, CDR2 YYEKEE (reference sequence). The V end was cut by 4 bases, the J end by 5 bases, with 13 bases between. The CDR3 contains 13 residues. The CDR3 region has the DNA TGTGCCAGCAGCATCCAGGGGAGCAACGAGCAGTACTTC. Amino acids: CASSIQGSNEQYF.

In this sample, this clonotype turned up many times. The chain joins TRBV20-1 to TRBJ2-4; TRBD2 aligns across 9 bases. This CDR3 has 16 residues. Germline lookup yields CDR1 DFQATT and CDR2 SNEGSKA (reference sequence). Unmatched junction bases numbered 13, after V lost 3 bases and J lost 7 bases. This CDR3 reads CSARLAGFQTNNIQYF. DNA for the CDR3: TGCAGTGCTAGGCTAGCGGGATTCCAAACAAATAACATTCAGTACTTC.

The rearrangement joins TRBV5-1 to TRBJ2-1; the match to TRBD2 covers 7 bases. The CDR3 runs 16 residues. Trimming at V came to 1 base and at J to 0 bases, leaving 4 bases not matched to a gene. Per germline, CDR1 SGHRS and CDR2 YFSETQ. The CDR3: CASSLQAGSSYNEQFF. CDR3 sequence (DNA): TGCGCCAGCAGCTTGCAAGCGGGATCCTCCTACAATGAGCAGTTCTTC.

The sample holds many counts of this clonotype. The rearrangement joins TRBV7-2 to TRBJ1-2, with D unclear. The CDR3 length is 14 residues. The germline V gene encodes CDR1 SGHTA and CDR2 FQGNSA. V was clipped by 0 bases and J by 4 bases, with 9 bases between them. The CDR3 nucleotides are TGTGCCAGCAGCTTAGCCGGGTGGAGCTATGGCTACACCTTC. This translates into CASSLAGWSYGYTF.

The rearrangement uses TRBV20-1 and TRBJ2-5; D ambiguous. The CDR3 is 13 residues long. V dropped 0 bases and J dropped 5 bases, with 10 bases sitting between them. CDR1 is DFQATT and CDR2 is SNEGSKA in the germline V gene (reference sequence). Here the CDR3 reads CSARESVWETQYF. CDR3 in DNA: TGCAGTGCTAGAGAATCTGTTTGGGAGACCCAGTACTTC.